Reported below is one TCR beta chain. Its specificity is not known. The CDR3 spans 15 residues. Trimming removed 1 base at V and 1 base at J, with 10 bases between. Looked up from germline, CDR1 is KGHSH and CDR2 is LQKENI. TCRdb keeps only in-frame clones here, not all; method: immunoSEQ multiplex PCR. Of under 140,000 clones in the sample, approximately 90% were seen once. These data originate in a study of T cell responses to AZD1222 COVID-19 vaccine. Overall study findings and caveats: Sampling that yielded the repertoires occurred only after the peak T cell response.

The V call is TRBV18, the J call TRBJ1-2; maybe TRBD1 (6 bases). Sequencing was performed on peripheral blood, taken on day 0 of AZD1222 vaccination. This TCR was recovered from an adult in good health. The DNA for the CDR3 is TGTGCCAGCTCACCACTGGACAGCGATAACTATGGCTACACCTTC. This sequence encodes CASSPLDSDNYGYTF. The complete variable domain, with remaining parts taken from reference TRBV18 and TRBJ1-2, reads NAGVMQNPRHLVRRRGQEARLRCSPMKGHSHVYWYRQLPEEGLKFMVYLQKENIIDESGMPKERFSAEFPKEGPSILRIQQVVRGDSAAYFCASSPLDSDNYGYTFGSGTRLTVV.